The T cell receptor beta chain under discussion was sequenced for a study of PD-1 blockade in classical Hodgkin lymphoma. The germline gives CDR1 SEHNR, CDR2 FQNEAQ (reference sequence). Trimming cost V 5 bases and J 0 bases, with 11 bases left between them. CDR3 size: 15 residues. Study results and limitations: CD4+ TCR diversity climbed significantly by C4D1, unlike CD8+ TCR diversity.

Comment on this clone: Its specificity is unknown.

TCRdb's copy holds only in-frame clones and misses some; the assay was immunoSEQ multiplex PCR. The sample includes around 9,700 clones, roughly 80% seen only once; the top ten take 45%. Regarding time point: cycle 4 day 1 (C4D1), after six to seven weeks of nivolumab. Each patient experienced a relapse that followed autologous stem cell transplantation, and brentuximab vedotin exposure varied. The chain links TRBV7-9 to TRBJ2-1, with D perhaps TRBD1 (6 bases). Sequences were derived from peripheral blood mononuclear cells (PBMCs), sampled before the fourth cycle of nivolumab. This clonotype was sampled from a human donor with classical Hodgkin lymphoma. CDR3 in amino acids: CASSPMGASYNEQFF. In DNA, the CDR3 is TGTGCCAGCAGCCCCATGGGGGCCTCCTACAATGAGCAGTTCTTC.